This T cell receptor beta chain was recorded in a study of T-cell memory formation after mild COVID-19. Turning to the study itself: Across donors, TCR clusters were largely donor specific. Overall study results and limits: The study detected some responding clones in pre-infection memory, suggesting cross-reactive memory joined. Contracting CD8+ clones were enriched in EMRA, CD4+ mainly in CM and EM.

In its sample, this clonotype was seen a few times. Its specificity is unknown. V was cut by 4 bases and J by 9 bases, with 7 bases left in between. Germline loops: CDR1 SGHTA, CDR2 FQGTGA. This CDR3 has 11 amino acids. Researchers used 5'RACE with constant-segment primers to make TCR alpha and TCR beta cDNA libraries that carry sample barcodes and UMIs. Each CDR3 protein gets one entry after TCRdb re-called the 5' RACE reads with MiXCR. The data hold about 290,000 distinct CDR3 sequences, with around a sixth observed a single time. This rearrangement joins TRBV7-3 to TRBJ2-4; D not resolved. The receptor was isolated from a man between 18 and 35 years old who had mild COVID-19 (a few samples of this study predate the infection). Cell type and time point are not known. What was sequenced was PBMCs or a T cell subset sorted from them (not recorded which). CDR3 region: CASSSLGIQYF. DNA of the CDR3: TGTGCCAGCAGCTCCCTGGGCATTCAGTACTTC.